This T cell receptor (beta chain) was found in a study of CD8+ T cells in alopecia areata. Study overall: Severity in treated patients was scored by percentage of scalp area affected. Findings and caveats of the study: Tofacitinib significantly decreased scalp clonality and expanded CD8+ clones among top 100. Scalp specimens additionally yield sequences from normal skin's resident alphabeta T cells.

A word on this clone: Its antigen remains unidentified.

Extraction of RNA preceded its reverse transcription into cDNA, which served as the sequencing template. Repertoires were generated with immunoSEQ multiplex PCR, while TCRdb's copy carries only in-frame clones and drops some. The sample carries 150,000 to 200,000 clones, nearly 60% recorded once. Treatment indicated: oral pan-JAK inhibitor, 5-10 mg twice daily. Alopecia areata patients gave lesional scalp punch biopsies and peripheral blood samples. V lost 2 bases to trimming and J lost 3 bases, with 14 bases between them. Germline V gene sequence: CDR1 MNHEY, CDR2 SMNVEV (reference sequence). This CDR3 contains 15 residues.

The receptor comes from a human donor with alopecia areata. V gene TRBV27 combines with J gene TRBJ2-7; D is unresolved. This specimen was CD4+ T cells sorted from blood, taken at week 24, from a patient treated with tofacitinib. This CDR3 reads CASSLRAATVYEQYF. The DNA for the CDR3 is TGTGCCAGCAGTTTAAGGGCAGCTACCGTCTACGAGCAGTACTTC.